This TCR beta chain was recovered during a study of vaccination effects on CD4 cells after COVID-19. A note on this clone: As yet, its antigen is unknown.

The ViraFEST assay expanded antigen-specific CD4+ T cells with viral peptide pools before sequencing. Following 10 days of culture, CD4+ T cells were isolated. Participants were vaccinated with two doses of either the BNT162b2 or mRNA-1273 vaccine. Study-level points and caveats: At late timepoints after vaccination, vaccine- and infection-induced clones shrank markedly. From healthy vaccinees, only 1 of 255 vaccine-induced clones also reacted to common cold coronaviruses.

The repertoire was sequenced with immunoSEQ multiplex PCR; TCRdb's copy has only in-frame clones and lacks some. This repertoire shows approximately 25,000 clones, approximately 69% found once; its top ten account for 8.2%. V was shortened by 5 bases and J by 6 bases, with 11 bases between the two germline ends. The CDR3 spans 12 residues. The V gene's germline CDR1 is SNHLY and CDR2 FYNNEI. The chain carries TRBV2 and TRBJ2-7; D gene unclear. This sequence was found in a human donor who received a COVID-19 vaccine. Sequencing was performed on CD4+ T cells from PBMCs cultured with SARS-CoV-2 spike peptides, taken after COVID-19 vaccination. This CDR3 is CASSPGPSEQYF. The CDR3 DNA reads TGTGCCAGCAGTCCCGGGCCCAGCGAGCAGTACTTC.